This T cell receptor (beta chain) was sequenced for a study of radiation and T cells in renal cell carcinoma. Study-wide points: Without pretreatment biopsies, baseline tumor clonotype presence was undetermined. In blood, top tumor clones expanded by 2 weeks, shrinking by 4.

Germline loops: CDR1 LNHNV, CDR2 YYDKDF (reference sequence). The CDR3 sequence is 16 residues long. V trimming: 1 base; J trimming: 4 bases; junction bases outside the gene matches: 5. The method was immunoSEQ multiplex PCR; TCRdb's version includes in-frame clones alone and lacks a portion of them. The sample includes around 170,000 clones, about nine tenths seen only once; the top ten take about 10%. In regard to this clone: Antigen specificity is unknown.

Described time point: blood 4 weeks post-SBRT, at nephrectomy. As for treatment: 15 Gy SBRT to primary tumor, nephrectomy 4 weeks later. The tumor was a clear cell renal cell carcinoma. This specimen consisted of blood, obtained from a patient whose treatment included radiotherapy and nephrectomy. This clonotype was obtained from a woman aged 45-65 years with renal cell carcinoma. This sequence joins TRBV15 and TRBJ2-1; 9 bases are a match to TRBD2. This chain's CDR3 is CATSRAPAGGYNEQFF. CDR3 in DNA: TGTGCCACCAGCAGAGCTCCAGCGGGGGGTTACAATGAGCAGTTCTTC. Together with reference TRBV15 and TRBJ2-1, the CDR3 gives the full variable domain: DAMVIQNPRYQVTQFGKPVTLSCSQTLNHNVMYWYQQKSSQAPKLLFHYYDKDFNNEADTPDNFQSRRPNTSFCFLDIRSPGLGDTAMYLCATSRAPAGGYNEQFFGPGTRLTVL.